The T cell receptor beta chain described here comes from a study of cytomegalovirus exposure and HLA in healthy donors. Findings and limits, study-wide: According to a subsequent analysis, TCR clusters from the first cohort were inclined to appear together in the 120 validation repertoires.

Libraries were prepared by immunoSEQ multiplex PCR; TCRdb keeps only in-frame clonotypes and omits some of them. The sample comprises some 130,000 clones, about four fifths of which are singletons, and 1.4% rests with the top ten. Note on this clone: The antigen is unknown.

Per germline, CDR1 SEHNR and CDR2 FQNEAQ (reference sequence). CDR3 length: 14 amino acids. V lost 2 bases and J lost 6, with 13 bases in between. Sample: PBMCs. The gene calls are TRBV7-9 and TRBJ1-1; perhaps TRBD1 as D (5 bases). The receptor's source is a woman aged 25 to 39 in good health and CMV-seronegative. The CDR3 DNA reads TGTGCCAGCAGCTTAAGGGCAGGGTTGGCTGAAGCTTTCTTT. This codes for CASSLRAGLAEAFF.